The TCR beta chain described here comes from a study of T cells in Graves' hyperthyroidism and ophthalmopathy (dated by TCRdb to the late 2010s). Regarding the complete study: Peripheral blood samples were taken at initial diagnosis, before any treatment was given. A discovery cohort of about a hundred patients, approximately 45 with Graves' ophthalmopathy and more than 55 with stable Graves' hyperthyroidism, was used to find distinguishing TCR V-J signatures. Prospective prediction of ophthalmopathy was tested in an independent validation cohort of some 20 hyperthyroidism patients and roughly 16 patients who later progressed to ophthalmopathy. The 75 to 100 discovery patients were randomly divided into training and test sets at a 7:3 ratio. In over five Graves' hyperthyroidism patients, the study also compared T-cell repertoires from thyroid tissue with T-cell repertoires from blood. Once sampling was done, hyperthyroidism patients were given methimazole at a starting dose of 30 mg daily, whereas ophthalmopathy patients were given high-dose intravenous methylprednisolone. TCR Vbeta CDR3 sequencing of 120 to 150 peripheral blood samples (over 40 ophthalmopathy, around 80 hyperthyroidism and around 17 progressor patients) is reported in the paper.

This clonotype was found a few times. What this receptor recognizes is not known. Base qualities are missing; no much larger clone stands one base away. The paper's findings and limits, for the study overall: No statistical method was used to set the sample size in advance, and investigators knew the group allocation. Most expanded thyroid clonotypes (frequency above 0.001) were also found in blood, which suggests that blood repertoires may mirror thyroid immune responses. During validation, the model predicted progression to ophthalmopathy a median of around 6 months ahead of onset, with around 71% sensitivity and almost 75% specificity. In cross-validation, a model built on a 13 V-J signature told ophthalmopathy apart from stable hyperthyroidism with roughly 87% sensitivity and around 84% specificity, and in testing the same model reached 80%/75%.

In the ophthalmopathy patients, disease was moderately to severely active, with a Clinical Activity Score of 3 or more, a NOSPECS grade of 4 or more, and a duration of less than 3 months. Any patient with an uncontrolled infection, another autoimmune disease, pregnancy or lactation was excluded. Diagnoses were based on clinical symptoms, serum thyroxine and TRAb, thyroid ultrasound and orbital computed tomography. PBMCs were separated from over 9 ml of fresh peripheral blood using Ficoll-Paque density gradient centrifugation. Total RNA was extracted with Trizol reagent, and quality was checked on an Agilent 2100 Bioanalyzer. The TCR beta CDR3 regions were amplified from RNA transcripts. A first-round RT-PCR of the TCR CDR3 used the HTBI primer set with the Qiagen OneStep RT-PCR kit. Libraries were constructed in a second round of multiplex PCR, after which size selection and purification were performed. Libraries were sequenced paired-end with 100 bp reads on an Illumina HiSeq2000. The source study handled its data this way. Raw data were processed with SOAPnuke, discarding reads with adapters, uncalled bases, mean Phred below 15, or no exact constant-primer or identifier match. High-quality paired reads were merged using COPE v1.2.5, and each unique nucleotide sequence was defined as a clonotype. Clonotypes were aligned to IMGT TRBV, TRBD and TRBJ reference segments using MiTCR v1.1. Only V-J combinations with frequency above 0.0001, covering about 99% of repertoires, were analysed. The TCS score was defined as the ratio of F50 (clonal expansion) to E x V (chaos), calculated using BLOSUM62-based TCRdist between CDR3 peptides within each V-J. Welch's t-statistics and random forest reduced 514 V-J features to about 12, which were used in a naive Bayes classifier (R e1071). The public sequencing data were trimmed at Q25 with fastp and processed into clonotypes with MiXCR by TCRdb, which kept only in-frame beta chains. Every CDR3 protein is listed once, alongside the most common genes and DNA of its rows. TCRdb, not the original authors, processed these V and J calls. This sample holds 500,000 to 650,000 distinct CDR3 sequences; about 15% were observed only once. The biggest ten clones account for roughly 15% of the sample.

The sequence was collected from a woman in her late teens or twenties with Graves' ophthalmopathy. The sample was blood.

DNA sequence: TGTGCCAGCGACGGGGGCCGTACCGGGGAGCTGTTTTTT. This codes for CASDGGRTGELFF. Recombination linked TRBV7-9 to TRBJ2-2; the D segment may tentatively be TRBD1 or TRBD2, each giving 6 matched bases. Based on the germline V gene (reference sequence), the CDR1 and CDR2 sequences are SEHNR and FQNEAQ. Between the V and J ends, shortened by 8 bases and 5 bases respectively, the junction contains 12 bases. CDR3 length: 13 amino acids, cysteine to phenylalanine. Solely the CDR3 DNA is kept, with 39 bases framed from the first base.